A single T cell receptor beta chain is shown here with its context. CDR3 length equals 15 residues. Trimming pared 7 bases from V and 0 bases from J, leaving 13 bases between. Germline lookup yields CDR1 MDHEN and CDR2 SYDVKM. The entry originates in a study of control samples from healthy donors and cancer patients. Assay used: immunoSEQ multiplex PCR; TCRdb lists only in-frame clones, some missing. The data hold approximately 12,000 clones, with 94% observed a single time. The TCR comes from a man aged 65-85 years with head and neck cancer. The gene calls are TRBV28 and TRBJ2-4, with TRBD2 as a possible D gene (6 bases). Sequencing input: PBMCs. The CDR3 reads CASTLPGVAKNIQYF. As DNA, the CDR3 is TGTGCCAGCACCCTGCCGGGGGTAGCCAAAAACATTCAGTACTTC.